The entry that follows covers one T cell receptor (beta chain) sequence. What antigen it recognizes has not been identified. No base quality information exists; no much larger clone differs at one position. The CDR3 covers 13 residues, taking in both the cysteine and the phenylalanine. Only CDR3 DNA remains: 39 bases, in frame from the first base. The germline V and J ends show losses of 0 bases and 4 bases respectively, and no gene match explains 1 base of the junction. CDR1 SGHRS and CDR2 YFSETQ are derived from the germline V gene. The cohort consisted of hundreds of healthy bone marrow donors. At the time of sampling, every cohort member was nominally healthy, though immune exposures that went unrecorded were likely present. The donor was CMV seronegative and belonged to the group of 352 seronegative cohort members. A peripheral blood sample was collected from each donor, and TCR beta sequencing was performed on peripheral blood mononuclear cells. Genomic DNA was extracted from the blood cell samples with the Qiagen DNeasy Blood Extraction Kit.

Library preparation used the immunoSEQ multiplex PCR assay. The multiplex PCR relied on a mix of 60 forward primers for TCR Vbeta segments and 13 reverse primers for TCR Jbeta segments. Amplification of the CDR3 region of rearranged TCR beta genes was performed with a multiplex PCR assay on genomic DNA. On the Illumina HiSeq System, the amplified TCR beta libraries were sequenced as 87-base-pair reads. The study's processing was this. A later analysis tallied some 79 million unique TCR beta chains across the 666 repertoires, and around 9.9 million of those chains were shared by two or more donors. To remove PCR and sequencing errors, raw reads were error-corrected and collapsed into unique sequences using a nearest-neighbor algorithm that merged closely related sequences. Alignment of CDR3 sequences to IMGT reference sequences was used to assign V, D and J gene segments. For a sequence to be retained, a match of at least six nucleotides to both a V gene segment and a J gene segment was required. A rearrangement counted as productive if the CDR3 had no stop codons and remained in frame with V and J, and every other rearrangement counted as non-productive. CDR3 was defined according to IMGT convention as the region running from the second conserved V-encoded cysteine to the conserved J-encoded phenylalanine. The earlier analysis of about 560 of the donors excluded any sequence lacking an unambiguous match to a single V gene segment. In an earlier analysis of a few hundred of the donors, V segments were called functional above 56.7% productive rearrangements and were called segregating when the between-donor standard deviation exceeded 5%. A statistical classification framework was built for diagnosing cytomegalovirus status from the catalog of TCR beta chain sequences. V and J gene assignment, in a later analysis, came from comparing TCR nucleotide sequences with IMGT/GENE-DB human TR gene sequences. The TCRdist pipeline was used in a later analysis to assign CDR3 sequences and most-parsimonious VDJ recombination scenarios. In a later analysis, every TCR beta chain was defined by the combination of its CDR3 amino acid sequence and its V-gene family, and reads without a unique V-gene family were dropped. As a way to deal with suspected cross-contamination and a sequencing artifact, a later analysis dropped over 550 nucleotide sequences that were highly shared and had low generation probability. For each public chain, a later analysis derived a clonal expansion index from normalized ranks of inferred template counts within each repertoire. In a later analysis, generation probabilities were computed using a VDJ recombination model fitted to out-of-frame rearrangements, and the results were checked against IGoR. In a later analysis, TCR-TCR, TCR-HLA and TCR-CMV co-occurrence was scored with hypergeometric tests, and a repertoire-size bias correction was applied to TCR pairs. In a later analysis, false discovery rates were estimated by permuting HLA or CMV assignments 20 times. In a later analysis, co-occurring TCRs were grouped using DBSCAN, and TCRdist sequence similarity was added for clustering within HLA-allele-positive subsets. For co-occurrence clustering, repertoires with fewer than 30,000 or more than 120,000 public chains were excluded, along with several repertoires with anomalous nucleotide sharing. Not all clones reach the TCRdb copy of this immuneACCESS table, which keeps in-frame sequences only. Checked studies attribute under half of the gap to unresolved V genes and leave the rest unexplained. D and trimming were read from the DNA, whereas the V and J calls and clone size are those reported in that table. This sample has about 200,000 clones in its table, and 78% of those were observed once. The top ten clonotypes cover 3% to 4% of the sample.

This sample stems from a study of cytomegalovirus exposure and HLA in healthy donors (dated by TCRdb to about 2017). For context, the study as a whole: In an earlier analysis of 587 of the donors, 250 to 350 Gb of sequence data and roughly 100 million unique TCR beta sequences from about 179 million T cells were reported. Rather than using new phenotypic data, the later analysis identified candidate immune exposures from TCR beta sequences and from how often those sequences occurred across donors. The study aimed to test whether cataloging public T cell receptors could reveal signatures of past pathogen exposure. Along with the roughly 700-subject first cohort, a separate validation cohort of over a hundred different subjects was used. A later genetic analysis took genome-wide SNP genotypes for about 65% of the roughly 670 donors and used that subset as a discovery cohort. To decide whether each TCR beta V gene segment behaved as functional or pseudogenic, an earlier analysis of approximately 620 of the donors relied on high-throughput TCR beta sequencing. Every discovery cohort repertoire had been produced on one sequencing platform. HLA typing covered class I and class II loci at four-digit resolution. An early release that covered about 600 HLA-typed donors contained about 300 gigabases of sequencing data and some 87 million unique TCR sequences. Across roughly 420 genotyped donors of the cohort, an average of about 240,000 unique TCR beta nucleotide sequences per donor were sequenced, and roughly 17% of those sequences were non-productive. The study profiled the T cell repertoires of more than 500 subjects by immunosequencing and related them to cytomegalovirus serostatus. A later analysis re-analyzed previously published TCR beta repertoires from roughly 690 donors and added high-resolution HLA genotyping to study TCR occurrence patterns. To predict cytomegalovirus infection status, the study brought together high-throughput TCR immunosequencing, statistical association of individual TCRs with disease status, and machine learning. Five DR-DQ haplotypes were handled as single units for association and clustering, since linkage in the cohort was strong. Typing coverage differed by locus: A, B, C, DRB1 and DQB1 were typed in roughly 620-630 donors, DQA1 in about 510, DPA1 in over 600, and DPB1 in 450 to 490. Alongside the repertoire data, information on donor age, sex, ethnicity and CMV serostatus was compiled. Of the approximately 400 genotyped donors, about 80% fell in the genetic ancestry cluster associated with self-reported Caucasian donors. What the authors observed across the whole study: Strong co-occurrence of HLA alleles, especially DR and DQ, made assigning TCR associations to individual alleles difficult. The 87-base-pair reads could not distinguish some IMGT-functional V segments, including TRBV6-2 and TRBV6-3, so those segments were excluded. Correlated functional status among segregating V segments might be attributable to linkage disequilibrium, but an unknown experimental factor could not be ruled out. A further reported finding was that TCR beta sequences accurately predicted the HLA-A and HLA-B alleles for most subjects in the first cohort. In a later analysis, more than 15,000 TCR beta sequences were associated with specific HLA alleles at a false discovery rate of 0.05. The only immune exposure information available for the cohort was CMV serostatus. A group of highly shared sequence variants was considered likely to be a technical artifact of the sequencing pipeline. According to a later genetic analysis, donors in an Asian-associated ancestry cluster had fewer N-insertions in productive TCRs than the approximately 700-donor mean. In a later genetic analysis, a missense DCLRE1C variant was associated with V-gene and J-gene trimming of TCR beta chains, and the association was replicated in an independent cohort. The classifier was reported to diagnose cytomegalovirus status with high specificity and sensitivity in both the original cohort and the validation cohort. A later analysis found that TCR association rates varied across HLA loci, with DRB1 alleles showing the most associated TCRs and HLA-C alleles the fewest. Three of the identified cytomegalovirus-associated TCR beta chains were confirmed in vitro to be specific for cytomegalovirus antigens. In an earlier analysis of several hundred of the donors, most TCR beta V segments were observed in productive rearrangements about 87% or about 30% of the time, broadly matching IMGT annotations. It was suggested by the authors that the approach could potentially be generalized to other disease states and immunological phenotypes. A later analysis found that most CMV-associated TCR beta chains appeared HLA-restricted, with HLA associations seemingly driven largely by CMV exposure. In a later analysis, several top co-occurrence clusters were reported to appear linked to parvovirus B19, influenza, CMV and Epstein-Barr virus. Roughly uniform sequencing depth across donors was assumed in presence/absence analyses, although this assumption may not hold. HLA typing was unavailable for some donors at each locus, so association tests used only the typed subset. A later analysis found that HLA-associated TCR beta chains were more clonally expanded and had lower generation probabilities than equally common non-associated chains. While some public TCRs were present in many individuals, most TCR sequences turned up only very rarely across donors. The study listed over 150 TCR beta chains as associated with cytomegalovirus. Because counts were too low, about 18 rarely observed V segments, including chromosome 9 orphons, were left out of the earlier analysis of approximately 500 of the donors. This cohort had only TCR beta chains sequenced, and the lack of alpha or paired-chain data limited which features could be detected.

The V and J genes are TRBV5-1 and TRBJ2-7, and 7 bases in between align with TRBD1. The source is a male donor in good health and CMV-seronegative. Sequences were obtained from PBMCs. The sequence in DNA is TGCGCCAGCAGCTTGGCGACAGGGTACGAGCAGTACTTC. Translation gives CASSLATGYEQYF.